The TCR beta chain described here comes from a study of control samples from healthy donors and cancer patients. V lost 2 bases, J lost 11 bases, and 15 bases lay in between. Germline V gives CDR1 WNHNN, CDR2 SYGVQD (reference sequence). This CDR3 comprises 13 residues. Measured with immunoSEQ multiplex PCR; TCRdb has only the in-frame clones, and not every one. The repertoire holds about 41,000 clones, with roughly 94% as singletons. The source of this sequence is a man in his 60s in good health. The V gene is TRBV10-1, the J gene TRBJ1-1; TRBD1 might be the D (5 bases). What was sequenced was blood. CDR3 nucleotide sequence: TGCGCCAGCAGTGAGACTCCGGCGGGGGGGGCTTTCTTT. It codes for CASSETPAGGAFF.